The entry below describes one TCR beta chain. This entry is derived from a study of blood T cell repertoires in COVID-19. Study background: Specimens from acute and convalescent COVID-19 originated in the United States, Italy and Spain. In each case, the material was cDNA or gDNA derived from T cells, B-cell-depleted T cells, or PBMCs.

Each participant's cohort was designated according to participant-reported clinical history. The protocol was immunoSEQ multiplex PCR, while the TCRdb copy is restricted to in-frame clones and leaves out a portion. The data contain under 250,000 clones, roughly 85% of them singletons. Germline loops: CDR1 SGHVS, CDR2 FQNEAQ. The CDR3 runs 16 residues. The ends were cut back, 10 bases at V and 0 bases at J, with 18 bases in the middle. The origin of this receptor is a woman between 50 and 59 years old who had been exposed to COVID-19. This rearrangement joins TRBV7-8 to TRBJ1-4; D not certain. Sequenced input: PBMCs or T cells enriched from blood (not recorded which). CDR3 DNA sequence: TGTGCCACCCAACGGAGCTTCCAAGCAACTAATGAAAAACTGTTTTTT. This encodes CATQRSFQATNEKLFF. The entire variable domain, with the rest obtained from reference TRBV7-8 and TRBJ1-4, is as follows: GAGVSQSPRYKVAKRGQDVALRCDPISGHVSLFWYQQALGQGPEFLTYFQNEAQLDKSGLPSDRFFAERPEGSVSTLKIQRTQQEDSAVYLCATQRSFQATNEKLFFGSGTQLSVL.